This TCR beta chain comes out of a study of vaccination and CD4 T cells after COVID-19. Overall study: According to the study, participants were given two doses of BNT162b2 or mRNA-1273 vaccine.

Notes on the study in general: Spike mono-reactivity applied to 304 of 307 vaccine-specific clones detected in convalescent patients.

Treatment here: roughly ten-day PBMC culture with coronavirus spike peptide pools or control peptides (ViraFEST assay). Before TCRs were sequenced, ViraFEST expanded antigen-specific T cells with peptide pools. Fresh IL-2 medium was used to replace half of the medium on days 3 and 7. This clonotype was counted only a few times. What it recognizes is unknown. Trimming stripped 0 bases from V and 7 bases from J, with 15 bases between. Germline V lookup: CDR1 MNHNS, CDR2 SASEGT. The CDR3 loop spans 15 amino acids. Oncomine TCR Beta short-read sequencing was applied to DNA from cultured CD4+ T cells. TCRdb re-called the PCR reads with MiXCR, one entry per CDR3 protein. The table includes almost 20,000 distinct CDR3 sequences, about 40% detected once.

The origin of this receptor is a human donor who received a COVID-19 vaccine. Sequences were derived from CD4+ T cells from blood, cultured in vitro, sampled before SARS-CoV-2 vaccination. This chain connects TRBV6-1 to TRBJ2-5; D possibly corresponds to TRBD2 (5 bases). The CDR3 sequence: CASSEAGRGPGTQYF. The CDR3 DNA follows: TGTGCCAGCAGTGAAGCGGGTCGGGGTCCGGGGACCCAGTACTTC.